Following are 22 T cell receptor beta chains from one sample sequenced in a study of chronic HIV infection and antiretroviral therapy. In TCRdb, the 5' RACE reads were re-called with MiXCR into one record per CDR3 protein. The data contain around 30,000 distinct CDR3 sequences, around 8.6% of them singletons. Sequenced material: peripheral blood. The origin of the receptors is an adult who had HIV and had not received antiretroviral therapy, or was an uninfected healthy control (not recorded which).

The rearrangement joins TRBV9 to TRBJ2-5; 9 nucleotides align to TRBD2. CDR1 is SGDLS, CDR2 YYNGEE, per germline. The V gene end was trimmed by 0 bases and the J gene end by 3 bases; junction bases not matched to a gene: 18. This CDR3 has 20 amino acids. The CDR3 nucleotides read TGTGCCAGCAGCGTAGGGGCCCGGATAGCGGGAGTTCAGTCGAAAGAGACCCAGTACTTC. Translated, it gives CASSVGARIAGVQSKETQYF.

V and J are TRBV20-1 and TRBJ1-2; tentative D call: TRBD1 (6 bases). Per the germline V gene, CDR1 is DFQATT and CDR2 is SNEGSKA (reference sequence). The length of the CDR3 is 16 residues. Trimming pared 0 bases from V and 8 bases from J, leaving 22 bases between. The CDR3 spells CSARDSWGLNRGGYTF. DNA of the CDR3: TGCAGTGCTAGAGATTCGTGGGGGCTCAATAGGGGAGGCTACACCTTC.

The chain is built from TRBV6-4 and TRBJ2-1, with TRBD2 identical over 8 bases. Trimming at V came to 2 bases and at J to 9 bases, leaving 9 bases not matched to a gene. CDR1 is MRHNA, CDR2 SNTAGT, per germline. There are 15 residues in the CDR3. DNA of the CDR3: TGTGCCAGCAGTGACGGGCAGCGGGAGATTGGTGAGCAGTTCTTC. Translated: CASSDGQREIGEQFF.

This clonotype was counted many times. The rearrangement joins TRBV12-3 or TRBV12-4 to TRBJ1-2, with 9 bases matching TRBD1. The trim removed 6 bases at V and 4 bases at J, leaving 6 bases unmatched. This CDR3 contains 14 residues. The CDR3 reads CASRGDRDPYGYTF. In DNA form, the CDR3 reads TGTGCCAGCAGGGGGGACAGGGACCCCTATGGCTACACCTTC.

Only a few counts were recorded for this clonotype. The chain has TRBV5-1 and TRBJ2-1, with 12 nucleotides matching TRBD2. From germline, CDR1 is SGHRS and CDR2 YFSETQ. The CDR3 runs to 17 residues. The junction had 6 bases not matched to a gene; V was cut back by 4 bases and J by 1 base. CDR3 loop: CASSGGLAGPSYNEQFF. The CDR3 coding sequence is TGCGCCAGCAGCGGGGGACTAGCGGGCCCTTCCTACAATGAGCAGTTCTTC.

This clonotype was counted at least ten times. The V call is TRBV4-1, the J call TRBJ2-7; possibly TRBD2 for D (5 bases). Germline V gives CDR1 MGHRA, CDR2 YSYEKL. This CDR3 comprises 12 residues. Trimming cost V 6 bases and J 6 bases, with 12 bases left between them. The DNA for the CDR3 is TGCGCCAGCAGGGGAGAGCTTCGCGAGCAGTACTTC. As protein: CASRGELREQYF.

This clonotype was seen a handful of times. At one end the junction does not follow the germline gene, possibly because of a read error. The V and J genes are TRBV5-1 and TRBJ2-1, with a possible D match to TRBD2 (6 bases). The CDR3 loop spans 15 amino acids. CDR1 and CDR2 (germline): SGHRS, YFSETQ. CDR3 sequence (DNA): TGCGCCAGCAGCTTCCCTGTCGGGAGCTACGATGAGCAGTTCTTC. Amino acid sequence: CASSFPVGSYDEQFF.

This CDR3 is CASSQEGTGRQPQHF. The CDR3 nucleotides read TGCGCCAGCAGCCAAGAAGGGACAGGGAGGCAGCCCCAGCATTTT. V usage is TRBV4-3 and J usage is TRBJ1-5, with TRBD1 identical over 9 bases. Germline V lookup: CDR1 LGHNA, CDR2 YSLEER. The V segment lost 0 bases and the J segment 7 bases; nucleotides outside the gene matches: 4. This CDR3 comprises 15 residues.

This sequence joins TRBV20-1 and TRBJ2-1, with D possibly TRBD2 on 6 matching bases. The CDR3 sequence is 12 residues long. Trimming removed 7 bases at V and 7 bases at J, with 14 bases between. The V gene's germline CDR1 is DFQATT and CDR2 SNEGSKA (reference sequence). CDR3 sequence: CSVGGVDNEQFF. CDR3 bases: TGCAGTGTCGGCGGGGTCGATAATGAGCAGTTCTTC.

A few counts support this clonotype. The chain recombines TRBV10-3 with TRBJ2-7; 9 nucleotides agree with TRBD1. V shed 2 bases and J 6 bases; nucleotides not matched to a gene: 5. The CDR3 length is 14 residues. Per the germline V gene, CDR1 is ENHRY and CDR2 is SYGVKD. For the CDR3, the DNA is TGTGCCATCAGTGAGGGGGACAGGGTCCGCGAGCAGTACTTC. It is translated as CAISEGDRVREQYF.

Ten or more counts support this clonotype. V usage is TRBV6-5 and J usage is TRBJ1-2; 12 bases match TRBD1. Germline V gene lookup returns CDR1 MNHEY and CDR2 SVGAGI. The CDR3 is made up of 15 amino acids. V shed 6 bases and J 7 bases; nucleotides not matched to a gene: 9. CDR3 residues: CASRVPGQGASGYTF. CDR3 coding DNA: TGTGCCAGCAGGGTCCCGGGACAGGGGGCTTCTGGCTACACCTTC.

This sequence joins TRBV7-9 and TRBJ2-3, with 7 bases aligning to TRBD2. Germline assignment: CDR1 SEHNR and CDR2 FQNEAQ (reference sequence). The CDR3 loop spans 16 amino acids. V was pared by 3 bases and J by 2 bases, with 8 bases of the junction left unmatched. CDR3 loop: CASSLELAVNTDTQYF. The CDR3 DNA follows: TGTGCCAGCAGCTTGGAGCTAGCGGTCAACACAGATACGCAGTATTTT.

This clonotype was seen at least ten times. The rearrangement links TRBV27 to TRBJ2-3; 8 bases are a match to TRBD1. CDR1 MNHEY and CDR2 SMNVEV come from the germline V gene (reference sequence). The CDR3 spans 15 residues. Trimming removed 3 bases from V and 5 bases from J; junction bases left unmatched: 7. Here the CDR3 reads CASSFSQGARDTQYF. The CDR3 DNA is TGTGCCAGCAGTTTCAGTCAGGGGGCCAGAGATACGCAGTATTTT.

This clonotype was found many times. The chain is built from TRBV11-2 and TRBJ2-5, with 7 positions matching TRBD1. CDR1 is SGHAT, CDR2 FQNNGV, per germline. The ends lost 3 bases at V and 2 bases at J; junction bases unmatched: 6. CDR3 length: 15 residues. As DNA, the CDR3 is TGTGCCAGCAGCTTGCCGGGACAGATACAAGAGACCCAGTACTTC. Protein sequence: CASSLPGQIQETQYF.

CDR3 protein: CASSAPSGTRVYNEQFF. In DNA form, the CDR3 reads TGTGCCAGCAGCGCACCCTCTGGGACAAGGGTCTACAATGAGCAGTTCTTC. The genes are TRBV9 and TRBJ2-1; tentative D call: TRBD1 (6 bases). Germline CDR1 SGDLS, CDR2 YYNGEE. The length of the CDR3 is 17 residues. The ends were cut back, 3 bases at V and 3 bases at J, with 19 bases in the middle.

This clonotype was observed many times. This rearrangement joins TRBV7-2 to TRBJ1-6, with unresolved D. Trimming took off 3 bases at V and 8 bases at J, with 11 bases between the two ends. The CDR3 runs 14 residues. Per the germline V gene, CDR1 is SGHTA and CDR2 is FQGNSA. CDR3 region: CASSFGVFDSPLHF. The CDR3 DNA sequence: TGTGCCAGCAGCTTCGGGGTTTTTGATTCACCCCTCCACTTT.

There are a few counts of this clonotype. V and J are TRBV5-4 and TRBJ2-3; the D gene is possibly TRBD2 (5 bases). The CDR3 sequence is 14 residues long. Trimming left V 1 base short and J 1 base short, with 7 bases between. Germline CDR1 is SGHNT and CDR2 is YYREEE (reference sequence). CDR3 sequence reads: CASSLSGGTDTQYF. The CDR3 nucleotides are TGTGCCAGCAGCTTGAGCGGAGGCACAGATACGCAGTATTTT.

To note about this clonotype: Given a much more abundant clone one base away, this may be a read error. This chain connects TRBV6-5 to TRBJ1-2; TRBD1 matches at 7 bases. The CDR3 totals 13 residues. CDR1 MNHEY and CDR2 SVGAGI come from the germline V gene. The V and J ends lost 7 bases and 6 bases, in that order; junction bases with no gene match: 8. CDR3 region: CASTPTGNNGYTF. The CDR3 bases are TGTGCCAGCACCCCGACAGGGAACAATGGCTACACCTTC.

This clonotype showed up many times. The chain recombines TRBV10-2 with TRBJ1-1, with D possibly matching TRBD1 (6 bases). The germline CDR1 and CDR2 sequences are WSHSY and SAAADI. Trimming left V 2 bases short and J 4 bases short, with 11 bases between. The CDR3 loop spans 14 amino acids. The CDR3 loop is CASSETRGGTEAFF. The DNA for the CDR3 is TGCGCCAGCAGTGAGACAAGGGGGGGCACTGAAGCTTTCTTT.

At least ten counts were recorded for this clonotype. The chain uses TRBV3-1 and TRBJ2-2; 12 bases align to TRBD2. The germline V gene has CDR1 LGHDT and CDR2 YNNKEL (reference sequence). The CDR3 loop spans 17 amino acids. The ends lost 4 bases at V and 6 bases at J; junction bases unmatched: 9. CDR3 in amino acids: CASSRDRLAGVSGELFF. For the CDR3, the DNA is TGTGCCAGCAGCCGAGACAGACTAGCGGGGGTGTCCGGGGAGCTGTTTTTT.

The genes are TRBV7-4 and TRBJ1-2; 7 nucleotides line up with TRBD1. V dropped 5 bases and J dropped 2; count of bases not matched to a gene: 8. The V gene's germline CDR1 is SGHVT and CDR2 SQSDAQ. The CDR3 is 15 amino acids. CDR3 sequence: CASSPTGLKNYGYTF. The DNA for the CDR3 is TGTGCCAGCAGCCCGACAGGGCTTAAGAACTATGGCTACACCTTC.

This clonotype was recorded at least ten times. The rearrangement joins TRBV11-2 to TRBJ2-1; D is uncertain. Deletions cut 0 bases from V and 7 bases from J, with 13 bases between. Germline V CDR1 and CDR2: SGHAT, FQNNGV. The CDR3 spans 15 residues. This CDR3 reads CASSLDQWLGNEQFF. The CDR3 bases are TGTGCCAGCAGCTTAGATCAATGGTTGGGGAATGAGCAGTTCTTC.